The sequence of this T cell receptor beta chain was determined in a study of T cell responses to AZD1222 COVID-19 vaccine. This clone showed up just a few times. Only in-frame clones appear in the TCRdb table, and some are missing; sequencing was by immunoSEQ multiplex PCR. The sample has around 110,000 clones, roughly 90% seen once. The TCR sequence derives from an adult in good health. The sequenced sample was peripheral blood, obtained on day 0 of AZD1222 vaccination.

CDR3 loop: CASSLRDASMNTEAFF. CDR3 nucleotides: TGCGCCAGCAGCCTCCGGGACGCCTCCATGAACACTGAAGCTTTCTTT. The rearrangement uses TRBV4-1 and TRBJ1-1; perhaps TRBD1 as D (5 bases). The CDR3 covers 16 residues. The V gene's germline CDR1 is MGHRA and CDR2 YSYEKL. V lost 4 bases and J lost 0, with 15 bases in between.